The 23 T cell receptor beta chains below come from one sample, sequenced in a study of T cell responses to AZD1222 COVID-19 vaccine. Profiling relied on immunoSEQ multiplex PCR, and the TCRdb table lists in-frame clones only, not all of them. The sample contains 90,000 to 100,000 clones, approximately 88% of which appear only once. The sequencing here drew on peripheral blood, taken on day 0 of AZD1222 vaccination. The source of these receptors is an adult in good health.

This clone showed up just once. The CDR3 loop is CASSPRDHAYEQYF. In DNA, the CDR3 is TGTGCCAGCAGCCCCCGGGACCACGCCTACGAGCAGTACTTC. V usage is TRBV9 and J usage is TRBJ2-7; D tentatively reads TRBD1 or TRBD2 (5 bases each). CDR1 SGDLS and CDR2 YYNGEE come from the germline V gene. The CDR3 contains 14 residues. V lost 4 bases to trimming and J lost 2 bases, with 13 bases between them.

This clone appeared a single time. This chain connects TRBV30 to TRBJ2-7; the D gene could be TRBD1 or TRBD2 (5 bases each). Germline CDR1 reads GTSNPN; CDR2 reads SVGIG (reference sequence). There are 13 residues in the CDR3. Trimming removed 5 bases from V and 1 base from J, with 12 bases in between. The DNA for the CDR3 is TGTGCCTGGGGCCGGGACGCATCCTACGAGCAGTACTTC. The encoded protein is CAWGRDASYEQYF.

The count of this clone is one. The rearrangement uses TRBV5-6 and TRBJ1-4; the D is unclear. CDR3 length equals 15 residues. V was pared by 0 bases and J by 0 bases, with 6 bases between. From germline, CDR1 is SGHDT and CDR2 YYEEEE. The CDR3: CASSLGSPTNEKLFF. The DNA of the CDR3 is TGTGCCAGCAGCTTGGGGAGTCCAACTAATGAAAAACTGTTTTTT.

The chain combines TRBV5-6 with TRBJ2-3; D unclear. The germline gives CDR1 SGHDT, CDR2 YYEEEE. The CDR3 is 15 amino acids. Trimming pared 0 bases from V and 2 bases from J, leaving 10 bases between. The CDR3 region is CASSLEPLNTDTQYF. The CDR3 DNA sequence: TGTGCCAGCAGCTTGGAGCCCCTTAACACAGATACGCAGTATTTT.

CDR3 residues: CASSFRSGNTIYF. DNA for the CDR3: TGTGCCAGCAGTTTTCGCTCTGGAAACACCATATATTTT. V usage is TRBV27 and J usage is TRBJ1-3; no reliable D call. CDR1 and CDR2 (germline): MNHEY, SMNVEV (reference sequence). Trimming shortened V by 3 bases and J by 0 bases, and 3 bases separated the two germline ends. The CDR3 loop spans 13 amino acids.

DNA of the CDR3: TGTGCCAGCAAGTCCCCTTCCTATAATTCACCCCTCCACTTT. It translates to CASKSPSYNSPLHF. The chain couples TRBV2 to TRBJ1-6; D ambiguous. Germline CDR1 SNHLY, CDR2 FYNNEI. There are 14 residues in the CDR3. V dropped 7 bases and J dropped 1 base, with 8 bases sitting between them.

The chain recombines TRBV5-6 with TRBJ2-3; no clear D gene. Trimming removed 0 bases from V and 3 bases from J, with 14 bases in between. This CDR3 comprises 16 residues. Germline CDR1 reads SGHDT; CDR2 reads YYEEEE. The CDR3 nucleotides read TGTGCCAGCAGCTTGGGGTTGTCGGTTCCTACAGATACGCAGTATTTT. It specifies CASSLGLSVPTDTQYF.

The genes are TRBV12-5 and TRBJ2-7; a possible D gene is TRBD1 (5 bases). Looked up from germline, CDR1 is LGHNT and CDR2 is FRNRAP. V was pared by 3 bases and J by 11 bases, with 11 bases between. The CDR3 is made up of 11 amino acids. The CDR3 DNA sequence: TGTGCTAGTGGTTTTAACAGGATGGAGTACTTC. It encodes CASGFNRMEYF.

J is TRBJ1-6 and V is TRBV5-1, with 7 bases lining up with TRBD1. The CDR3 loop spans 16 amino acids. Germline assignment: CDR1 SGHRS and CDR2 YFSETQ. V trimming: 6 bases; J trimming: 6 bases; junction bases outside the gene matches: 12. The CDR3 here is CASTPGPGQTNSPLHF. In DNA form, the CDR3 reads TGCGCCAGCACCCCCGGTCCGGGACAGACTAATTCACCCCTCCACTTT.

This chain links TRBV3-1 (or the pseudogene TRBV3-2) with TRBJ1-2, with D possibly TRBD1 on 5 matching bases. V was shortened by 6 bases and J by 0 bases, with 11 bases between the two germline ends. Germline CDR1 LGHDT, CDR2 YNNKEL (reference sequence). This CDR3 has 14 residues. CDR3 sequence (DNA): TGTGCCAGCAGGGGGGACGGAGCTAACTATGGCTACACCTTC. Its protein product is CASRGDGANYGYTF.

The genes are TRBV28 and TRBJ2-1; a weak D match, TRBD1 (6 bases). The CDR3 totals 15 residues. Germline V lookup: CDR1 MDHEN, CDR2 SYDVKM. V was pared by 5 bases and J by 0 bases, with 11 bases between. This CDR3 reads CASSRTASSYNEQFF. The DNA of the CDR3 is TGTGCCAGCAGTCGGACAGCTAGCTCCTACAATGAGCAGTTCTTC.

The chain recombines TRBV28 with TRBJ1-5; no reliable D call. Germline values: CDR1 MDHEN, CDR2 SYDVKM. This CDR3 is 12 amino acids long. Trimming stripped 9 bases from V and 0 bases from J, with 6 bases between. The CDR3 nucleotides read TGTGCCAGTTTCAATAGCAATCAGCCCCAGCATTTT. Translated: CASFNSNQPQHF.

The V and J genes are TRBV10-3 and TRBJ1-2, with no clear D. Germline V gene data show CDR1 as ENHRY and CDR2 as SYGVKD. V was cut by 2 bases and J by 6 bases, with 4 bases left in between. The CDR3 totals 11 residues. In nucleotides, the CDR3 is TGTGCCATCAGTGAGACAGATGGCTACACCTTC. It is translated as CAISETDGYTF.

The CDR3 coding sequence is TGTGCCGGTGGACAGCGGGATAACTATGGCTACACCTTC. This gives the protein CAGGQRDNYGYTF. The V call is TRBV7-9, the J call TRBJ1-2, with D perhaps matching TRBD1 (6 bases). Trimming removed 11 bases from V and 1 base from J, with 14 bases in between. Germline V gives CDR1 SEHNR, CDR2 FQNEAQ (reference sequence). CDR3 length: 13 amino acids.

The rearrangement joins TRBV2 to TRBJ1-1; possible D gene TRBD1, 5 bases. CDR3 length equals 14 residues. CDR1 SNHLY and CDR2 FYNNEI come from the germline V gene. Between the trimmed V and J ends, which lost 6 bases and 5 bases, there was a span of 16 bases. The CDR3 region has the DNA TGTGCCAGCAGGGGGCGGATAGTCGGGACTGAAGCTTTCTTT. Amino acid sequence: CASRGRIVGTEAFF.

This rearrangement joins TRBV15 to TRBJ1-3, with 7 bases aligning to TRBD1. CDR1 and CDR2 from the germline V gene are LNHNV and YYDKDF (reference sequence). J gave up 1 base and V 1 base, and 10 bases lay outside the gene matches. The CDR3 has 18 residues. The CDR3 here is CATSRVPPGQPSGNTIYF. The CDR3 region has the DNA TGTGCCACCAGCAGAGTACCTCCGGGACAGCCGTCTGGAAACACCATATATTTT.

Concerning this clone: The sample carries other DNA sequences with the same CDR3. The chain employs TRBV19 and TRBJ2-3; D is unresolved. Germline V gene sequence: CDR1 LNHDA, CDR2 SQIVND (reference sequence). The CDR3 consists of 11 residues. Trimming pared 1 base from V and 5 bases from J, leaving 1 base between. CDR3 sequence: CASSIGDTQYF. Written as DNA, the CDR3 is TGTGCCAGTAGTATAGGAGATACGCAGTATTTT.

This sequence joins TRBV13 and TRBJ1-6; TRBD1 matches 10 bases. The V and J ends lost 5 bases and 8 bases, in that order; junction bases with no gene match: 6. Germline assignment: CDR1 PRHDT and CDR2 FYEKMQ (reference sequence). This CDR3 is built from 15 residues. CDR3 region: CASSGQGDLDSPLHF. The CDR3, as DNA: TGTGCCAGCAGCGGACAGGGGGATTTGGATTCACCCCTCCACTTT.

This chain joins TRBV2 and TRBJ1-5; D unresolved. The V end was cut by 3 bases, the J end by 2 bases, with 5 bases between. Germline loops: CDR1 SNHLY, CDR2 FYNNEI. The CDR3 has 13 amino acids. The CDR3 DNA follows: TGTGCCAGCAGTGACGAGGGCAATCAGCCCCAGCATTTT. This gives the protein CASSDEGNQPQHF. The full variable domain, in which reference TRBV2 and TRBJ1-5 provide the parts outside the CDR3, is EPEVTQTPSHQVTQMGQEVILRCVPISNHLYFYWYRQILGQKVEFLVSFYNNEISEKSEIFDDQFSVERPDGSNFTLKIRSTKLEDSAMYFCASSDEGNQPQHFGDGTRLSIL.

This chain links TRBV5-6 with TRBJ2-7; perhaps TRBD2 as D (7 bases). This CDR3 comprises 17 residues. V lost 0 bases, J lost 6 bases, and 22 bases lay in between. The V gene's germline CDR1 is SGHDT and CDR2 YYEEEE. For the CDR3, the DNA is TGTGCCAGCAGCTTGGCCAAGATGGGAGGGGGTGTGAGCGAGCAGTACTTC. Amino acid sequence: CASSLAKMGGGVSEQYF.

The chain carries TRBV19 and TRBJ2-1; D possibly matches TRBD1 or TRBD2 (7 bases each). From germline, CDR1 is LNHDA and CDR2 SQIVND (reference sequence). This CDR3 has 17 residues. V shed 5 bases and J shed 2 bases, with 19 bases lying between them. For the CDR3, the DNA is TGTGCCAGTAGTCTAAGACAGGGAGGGGGACCCTACAATGAGCAGTTCTTC. Its translation is CASSLRQGGGPYNEQFF.

This rearrangement joins TRBV7-9 to TRBJ1-2; D is uncertain. The CDR3 runs 13 residues. Trimming pared 5 bases from V and 5 bases from J, leaving 12 bases between. Per germline, CDR1 SEHNR and CDR2 FQNEAQ (reference sequence). CDR3 sequence (DNA): TGTGCCAGCAGCCAAGAATTACGGTATGGCTACACCTTC. It yields the protein CASSQELRYGYTF.

The V gene is TRBV6-5, the J gene TRBJ1-1, with 8 bases identical to TRBD1. V dropped 7 bases and J dropped 5; count of bases not matched to a gene: 12. Germline CDR1 MNHEY, CDR2 SVGAGI. The CDR3 covers 15 residues. The CDR3 spells CASTTSGQGETEAFF. The CDR3 bases are TGTGCCAGCACTACCTCCGGACAGGGCGAAACTGAAGCTTTCTTT.